The T cell receptor beta chain described here comes from a study of brain T cells in children with intractable seizures. CDR1 is SGDLS and CDR2 is YYNGEE in the germline V gene. This CDR3 region has 15 residues. With 4 bases clipped from V and 0 bases from J, the junction kept 4 bases outside the gene matches. The protocol was immunoSEQ multiplex PCR, while the TCRdb copy is restricted to in-frame clones and leaves out a portion. Seen here are about 2,000 clones, about 78% observed once, and the top ten hold around a quarter. As for this clone: Its antigen is still unknown.

Study-level findings and limits: Absence of clones before surgery may stem from lower sequencing depth. Known viral epitope-specific CDR3s closely matched each case's top public brain CDR3. Only CDR3 sequence similarity suggested viral specificity, without known HCMV serostatus.

Surgery cases with the highest brain T cell transcript signatures were chosen for sequencing. At least one anti-epileptic drug was given before surgery. The sequencing used resected brain tissue, collected at surgery. J is TRBJ2-4 and V is TRBV9; TRBD2 matches at 7 bases. The receptor's source is a girl aged 2 to 10 with tuberous sclerosis and intractable seizures. The CDR3 DNA is TGTGCCAGCAGCCCCAGCGGGGTAGCCAAAAACATTCAGTACTTC. It translates to CASSPSGVAKNIQYF.